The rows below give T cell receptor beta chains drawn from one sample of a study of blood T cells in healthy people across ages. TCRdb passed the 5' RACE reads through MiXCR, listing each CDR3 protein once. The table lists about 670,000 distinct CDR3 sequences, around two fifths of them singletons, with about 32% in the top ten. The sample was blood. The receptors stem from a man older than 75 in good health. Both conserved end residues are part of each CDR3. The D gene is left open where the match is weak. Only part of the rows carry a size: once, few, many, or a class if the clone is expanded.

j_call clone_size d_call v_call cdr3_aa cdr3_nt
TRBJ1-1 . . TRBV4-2 CASSQGNRENTEAFF TGTGCCAGCAGCCAGGGGAACAGGGAAAACACTGAAGCTTTCTTT
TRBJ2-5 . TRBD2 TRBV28 CASIGSGLVVETQYF TGTGCCAGCATCGGGTCAGGACTAGTAGTAGAGACCCAGTACTTC
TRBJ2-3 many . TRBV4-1 CASSKRSADTQYF TGCGCCAGCAGCAAACGTAGCGCAGATACGCAGTATTTT
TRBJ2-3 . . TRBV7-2 CANRRDRNTDTQYF TGTGCCAACAGGAGGGACAGAAACACAGATACGCAGTATTTT
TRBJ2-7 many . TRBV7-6 CASSHSPGYEQYF TGTGCCAGCAGCCACTCACCAGGATACGAGCAGTACTTC
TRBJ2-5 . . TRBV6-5 CASSPIGRGKETQYF TGTGCCAGCAGTCCGATCGGACGGGGGAAAGAGACCCAGTACTTC
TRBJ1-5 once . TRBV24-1 CATRGDFSNQPQHF TGTGCCACCAGAGGGGACTTTAGCAATCAGCCCCAGCATTTT
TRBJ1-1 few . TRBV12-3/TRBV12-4 CASSFSQEAFF TGTGCCAGCAGTTTTAGCCAAGAAGCTTTCTTT
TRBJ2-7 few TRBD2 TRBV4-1 CASSRPGGTYEQYF TGCGCCAGCAGCCGGCCGGGAGGGACCTACGAGCAGTACTTC
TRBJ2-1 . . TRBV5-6 CASSIQGGLASYNEQFF TGTGCCAGCAGTATCCAGGGGGGGCTAGCGTCCTACAATGAGCAGTTCTTC
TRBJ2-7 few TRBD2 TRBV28 CASSQWTSGRSEQYF TGTGCCAGCTCTCAATGGACTAGCGGGAGAAGCGAGCAGTACTTC
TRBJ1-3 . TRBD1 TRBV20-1 CSAQDRGRNAIYF TGCAGTGCTCAAGACAGGGGAAGGAACGCCATATATTTT
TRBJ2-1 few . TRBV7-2 CASDRSNEQFF TGTGCCAGCGACAGGAGCAATGAGCAGTTCTTC
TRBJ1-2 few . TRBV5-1 CASSLDPNYGYTF TGCGCCAGCAGCTTGGACCCAAACTATGGCTACACCTTC
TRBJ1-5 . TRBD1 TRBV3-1 CASSQYGTDNQPQHF TGTGCCAGCAGCCAATACGGGACAGACAATCAGCCCCAGCATTTT
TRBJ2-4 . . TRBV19 CASSIAGAKNIQYF TGTGCCAGTAGTATAGCAGGGGCCAAAAACATTCAGTACTTC
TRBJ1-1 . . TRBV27 CASSPPSGLMAEAFF TGTGCCAGCAGCCCACCTTCCGGGTTGATGGCTGAAGCTTTCTTT
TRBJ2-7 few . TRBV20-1 CSATPLDGGLYEQYF TGCAGTGCTACCCCACTCGACGGGGGGCTGTACGAGCAGTACTTC
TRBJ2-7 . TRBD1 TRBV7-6 CASSPRQGWNEEYF TGTGCCAGCAGCCCACGACAGGGGTGGAACGAGGAGTACTTC
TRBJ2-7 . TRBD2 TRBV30 CAWRSSGNHYEQYF TGTGCCTGGAGGAGTAGCGGGAATCACTACGAGCAGTACTTC
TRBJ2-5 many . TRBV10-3 CAISESQAETQYF TGTGCCATCAGTGAGTCCCAAGCGGAGACCCAGTACTTC
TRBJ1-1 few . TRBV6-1 CASSERHTEAFF TGTGCCAGCAGTGAAAGACACACTGAAGCTTTCTTT
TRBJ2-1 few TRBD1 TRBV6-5 CASSYSPKGTEPFF TGTGCCAGCAGTTACTCGCCCAAGGGGACAGAGCCGTTCTTC
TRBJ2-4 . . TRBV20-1 CSARPSGQSPIQYF TGCAGTGCTAGGCCCTCCGGACAGAGTCCCATTCAGTACTTC
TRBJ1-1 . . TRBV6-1 CASSLQVRTEAFF TGTGCCAGCAGTCTACAGGTGCGGACTGAAGCTTTCTTT
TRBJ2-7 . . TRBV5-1 CASSLARASYNEQYF TGCGCCAGCAGCTTGGCCAGGGCGTCCTACAATGAGCAGTACTTC
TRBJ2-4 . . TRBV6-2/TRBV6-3 CASHPGVENIQYF TGTGCCAGTCACCCTGGGGTTGAAAACATTCAGTACTTC